Listed here are 28 T cell receptor beta chains from one sample, sequenced in a study of blood T cell repertoires in COVID-19. This table comes from immunoSEQ multiplex PCR, and its TCRdb copy is limited to in-frame clones, with some not included. The table records around 280,000 clones, roughly 89% of them present only once. The specimen sequenced was peripheral blood. The receptors were sampled from a woman between 25 and 40 years old with COVID-19, enrolled during active disease.

V and J are TRBV5-5 and TRBJ1-4, with a tentative D call TRBD1 (5 bases). The CDR3 extends over 14 amino acids. Trimming cost V 5 bases and J 3 bases, with 11 bases left between them. CDR1 SGHKS and CDR2 YYEKEE come from the germline V gene (reference sequence). CDR3 sequence: CASRQDLSNEKLFF. The CDR3 DNA reads as TGTGCCAGCAGACAGGATTTGTCTAATGAAAAACTGTTTTTT.

The chain recombines TRBV7-6 with TRBJ2-7; 11 bases fit TRBD1. This CDR3 is built from 15 residues. The V segment lost 6 bases and the J segment 1 base; nucleotides outside the gene matches: 5. The germline V gene encodes CDR1 SGHVS and CDR2 FNYEAQ. The DNA for the CDR3 is TGTGCCAGCAGTTACGGGACAGGGGGATCCTACGAGCAGTACTTC. Protein sequence: CASSYGTGGSYEQYF. Full variable domain (outside the CDR3, taken from reference TRBV7-6 and TRBJ2-7): GAGVSQSPRYKVTKRGQDVALRCDPISGHVSLYWYRQALGQGPEFLTYFNYEAQQDKSGLPNDRFSAERPEGSISTLTIQRTEQRDSAMYRCASSYGTGGSYEQYFGPGTRLTVT.

The CDR3 is CASSLAGTDTQYF. CDR3 DNA: TGTGCCAGCAGCTTAGCTGGCACAGATACGCAGTATTTT. The genes are TRBV11-2 and TRBJ2-3; D is undetermined. The CDR3 loop spans 13 amino acids. V was pared by 1 base and J by 1 base, with 3 bases between. Germline CDR1 is SGHAT and CDR2 is FQNNGV.

This chain uses TRBV7-2 with TRBJ2-3; a possible D gene is TRBD2 (5 bases). CDR1 is SGHTA and CDR2 is FQGNSA in the germline V gene. The germline V and J ends were trimmed by 5 bases and 5 bases, with 14 bases remaining between them. There are 14 residues in the CDR3. CDR3 nucleotides: TGTGCCAGCAGCCCCTCCCTGGCGGGAGATACGCAGTATTTT. Translating it yields CASSPSLAGDTQYF.

V usage is TRBV12-2 and J usage is TRBJ2-4; TRBD2 is the table's D call and was not checked against the DNA. TRBV12-2 is a documented pseudogene. The CDR3 extends over 16 amino acids. The CDR3 DNA sequence: TGTGCAAGTCGCTTAGAAATAGCGGAAGCCAAAAACATTCAGTACTTC. It codes for CASRLEIAEAKNIQYF.

The rearrangement uses TRBV28 and TRBJ1-1; TRBD1 is a possible D gene (5 bases). Trimming stripped 7 bases from V and 7 bases from J, with 13 bases between. Looked up from germline, CDR1 is MDHEN and CDR2 is SYDVKM. This CDR3 is built from 12 residues. The CDR3 loop reads CASNQGVGEAFF. CDR3 sequence (DNA): TGTGCCAGCAACCAGGGCGTTGGTGAAGCTTTCTTT.

The chain employs TRBV18 and TRBJ1-4, with 7 bases lining up with TRBD1. The CDR3 runs to 18 residues. Germline CDR1 and CDR2: KGHSH and LQKENI. Trimming cost V 2 bases and J 5 bases; bases outside gene matches: 14. In DNA form, the CDR3 reads TGTGCCAGCTCACCAACAAGAATAACAGGGGTGGGGAATGAAAAACTGTTTTTT. It yields the protein CASSPTRITGVGNEKLFF.

The chain uses TRBV6-2 or TRBV6-3 and TRBJ2-7; TRBD2 matches at 13 bases. Germline loops: CDR1 MNHEY, CDR2 SVGEGT. This CDR3 region has 16 residues. V was clipped by 5 bases and J by 6 bases; unmatched bases: 10. In DNA form, the CDR3 reads TGTGCCAGCAGTGATCCCTCACTAGCGGGGGGGCGCGAGCAGTACTTC. This codes for CASSDPSLAGGREQYF.

V gene TRBV6-5 combines with J gene TRBJ1-2; a possible D gene is TRBD1 (6 bases). Per the germline V gene, CDR1 is MNHEY and CDR2 is SVGAGI. There are 12 residues in the CDR3. V was clipped by 7 bases and J by 7 bases, with 13 bases between them. The CDR3 coding sequence is TGTGCCAGCACCCCGACAGGTCGTGGCTACACCTTC. Protein: CASTPTGRGYTF.

The genes are TRBV29-1 and TRBJ1-6, with TRBD1 matching 9 bases. V lost 5 bases, J lost 11 bases, and 7 bases stayed unmatched. CDR3 length: 13 residues. Germline values: CDR1 SQVTM, CDR2 ANQGSEA. The CDR3 here is CSVRDRAGPPLHF. CDR3 bases: TGCAGCGTTCGGGACAGGGCAGGACCACCCCTCCACTTT.

This chain joins TRBV10-3 and TRBJ1-4, with 7 bases that match TRBD1. With 4 bases clipped from V and 7 bases from J, the junction kept 3 bases outside the gene matches. CDR1 is ENHRY and CDR2 is SYGVKD in the germline V gene. The CDR3 length is 13 residues. The CDR3 is CAISGTGGEKLFF. CDR3 sequence (DNA): TGTGCCATCAGTGGGACAGGAGGTGAAAAACTGTTTTTT.

The chain combines TRBV3-1 (or the pseudogene TRBV3-2) with TRBJ1-2; 8 bases map to TRBD1. After removal of 4 bases from V and 0 bases from J, the junction contained 7 bases not matched to a gene. The CDR3 spans 16 residues. Germline CDR1 LGHDT, CDR2 YNNKEL (reference sequence). The CDR3 region has the DNA TGTGCCAGCAGCCGACAGGGGACCGCATCTAACTATGGCTACACCTTC. It specifies CASSRQGTASNYGYTF.

The V and J genes are TRBV5-4 and TRBJ2-1, with 13 bases that match TRBD2. The germline gives CDR1 SGHNT, CDR2 YYREEE (reference sequence). The V segment lost 4 bases and the J segment 9 bases; nucleotides outside the gene matches: 1. CDR3 length: 13 residues. Written as DNA, the CDR3 is TGTGCCAGCAGCCGGACTAGCGGGGGTGAGCAGTTCTTC. Translated, it gives CASSRTSGGEQFF.

This chain joins TRBV19 and TRBJ1-5; TRBD1 matches at 9 bases. The J segment lost 4 bases and the V segment lost 3 bases, leaving 1 base of the junction unmatched. The CDR3 covers 14 residues. The V gene's germline CDR1 is LNHDA and CDR2 SQIVND (reference sequence). CDR3: CASSIGQGNQPQHF. The CDR3, as DNA: TGTGCCAGTAGTATCGGACAGGGGAATCAGCCCCAGCATTTT.

This clone was counted only a few times. The rearrangement uses TRBV4-1 and TRBJ1-2; 10 nucleotides match TRBD1. This CDR3 region has 16 residues. With V trimmed by 3 bases and J by 5 bases, 9 bases remained unmatched. Germline CDR1 MGHRA, CDR2 YSYEKL. CDR3 DNA: TGCGCCAGCAGCCAGGCGACAGGGGGCGCGGGGTATGGCTACACCTTC. Protein: CASSQATGGAGYGYTF.

V gene TRBV13 combines with J gene TRBJ2-5, with D possibly matching TRBD1 (6 bases). The V and J ends lost 5 bases and 0 bases respectively, with 16 bases between them. CDR3 size: 16 residues. CDR1 is PRHDT, CDR2 FYEKMQ, per germline (reference sequence). The CDR3 reads CASSQVTGLYQETQYF. The CDR3 DNA follows: TGTGCCAGCAGCCAAGTGACAGGCTTGTACCAAGAGACCCAGTACTTC.

The chain links TRBV19 to TRBJ1-2, with 8 bases fitting TRBD1. The CDR3 is 12 amino acids. From germline, CDR1 is LNHDA and CDR2 SQIVND (reference sequence). The trim removed 4 bases at V and 8 bases at J, leaving 3 bases unmatched. The DNA for the CDR3 is TGTGCCAGTAGTAACAGGGGGGTCGGCTACACCTTC. Translating gives CASSNRGVGYTF.

CDR3 sequence: CASSEAGGVGSPLHF. For the CDR3, the DNA is TGTGCCAGCAGTGAAGCAGGAGGGGTAGGGTCACCCCTCCACTTT. V usage is TRBV6-1 and J usage is TRBJ1-6, with D perhaps TRBD1 (5 bases). The CDR3 runs 15 residues. Deletions cut 0 bases from V and 10 bases from J, with 13 bases between. Looked up from germline, CDR1 is MNHNS and CDR2 is SASEGT.

The V and J genes are TRBV20-1 and TRBJ1-2; a possible D gene is TRBD1 (5 bases). Germline V gene lookup returns CDR1 DFQATT and CDR2 SNEGSKA (reference sequence). The CDR3 is 10 residues long. V was shortened by 7 bases and J by 5 bases, with 8 bases between the two germline ends. CDR3 region: CSDGGYGYTF. As DNA, the CDR3 is TGCAGTGACGGGGGTTATGGCTACACCTTC.

The J gene is TRBJ1-2, the V gene TRBV27; tentative D call: TRBD1 (5 bases). CDR3 size: 14 residues. From germline, CDR1 is MNHEY and CDR2 SMNVEV (reference sequence). Trimming stripped 6 bases from V and 2 bases from J, with 13 bases between. This CDR3 is CASRPIGGNYGYTF. The DNA of the CDR3 is TGTGCCAGCAGACCCATCGGGGGGAACTATGGCTACACCTTC.

CDR3 bases: TGCGCCAGCAGCCAAGGCAGGGATGACTACAATGAGCAGTTCTTC. This gives the protein CASSQGRDDYNEQFF. The chain employs TRBV4-1 and TRBJ2-1; D may be TRBD1 (5 bases). Per germline, CDR1 MGHRA and CDR2 YSYEKL. The V end was cut by 1 base, the J end by 3 bases, with 10 bases between. This CDR3 has 15 amino acids.

This chain connects TRBV30 to TRBJ2-5; TRBD2 agrees at 7 bases. CDR1 is GTSNPN, CDR2 SVGIG, per germline (reference sequence). J was trimmed by 5 bases and V by 1 base; bases with no gene match: 7. This CDR3 region has 14 residues. The CDR3 sequence: CAWSGGTMGETQYF. The CDR3, as DNA: TGTGCCTGGAGTGGGGGGACTATGGGGGAGACCCAGTACTTC.

This clone appeared once. This chain uses TRBV2 with TRBJ1-1, with D tentatively TRBD1 (5 bases). V lost 9 bases to trimming and J lost 6 bases, with 20 bases between them. The germline V gene encodes CDR1 SNHLY and CDR2 FYNNEI. The CDR3 covers 14 residues. DNA for the CDR3: TGTGCCAGATCCACGGGGGGGAGTTCCGCTGAAGCTTTCTTT. As protein: CARSTGGSSAEAFF.

The chain recombines TRBV19 with TRBJ1-5, with 11 bases lining up with TRBD1. Trimming removed 4 bases from V and 3 bases from J; junction bases left unmatched: 2. The CDR3 is 15 amino acids. Germline V gives CDR1 LNHDA, CDR2 SQIVND (reference sequence). This CDR3 is CASSTDRGHNQPQHF. The CDR3 DNA follows: TGTGCCAGTAGTACGGACAGGGGGCACAATCAGCCCCAGCATTTT.

The table lists this clone with a count of one. This rearrangement joins TRBV6-5 to TRBJ2-2; a weak D match, TRBD2 (5 bases). Looked up from germline, CDR1 is MNHEY and CDR2 is SVGAGI. CDR3 size: 13 residues. Trimming shortened V by 9 bases and J by 4 bases, and 12 bases separated the two germline ends. The CDR3 DNA follows: TGTGCCAGAAGGGAGACCGGCACCGGGGAGCTGTTTTTT. Its protein product is CARRETGTGELFF.

The rearrangement links TRBV5-8 to TRBJ1-5; no clear D gene. The CDR3 extends over 17 amino acids. The V end lost 4 bases, the J end lost 1 base, and 18 bases lay between the germline ends. Germline V CDR1 and CDR2: SGHTS, YDEGEE. CDR3 sequence reads: CASSALIGGWSNQPQHF. The CDR3 nucleotides read TGTGCCAGCAGCGCCCTAATAGGAGGGTGGAGCAATCAGCCCCAGCATTTT.

The rearrangement uses TRBV13 and TRBJ1-3; D unresolved. The ends were cut back, 5 bases at V and 0 bases at J, with 11 bases in the middle. CDR1 is PRHDT and CDR2 is FYEKMQ in the germline V gene (reference sequence). The CDR3 covers 15 residues. The chain's CDR3 is CASSIGRISGNTIYF. CDR3 in DNA: TGTGCCAGCAGCATTGGGCGCATCTCTGGAAACACCATATATTTT.

This clone turned up a few times. The gene calls are TRBV5-1 and TRBJ2-3; TRBD1 might be the D (6 bases). Germline V gene data show CDR1 as SGHRS and CDR2 as YFSETQ. CDR3 length: 15 amino acids. V was trimmed by 4 bases and J by 0 bases, leaving 12 bases between them. The CDR3 sequence is CASSPQGPSTDTQYF. CDR3 DNA sequence: TGCGCCAGCAGCCCCCAGGGGCCGAGCACAGATACGCAGTATTTT.